These T cell receptor beta chains were read from a single sample in a study of control samples from healthy donors and cancer patients. Profiling relied on immunoSEQ multiplex PCR, and the TCRdb table lists in-frame clones only, not all of them. This table has about 51,000 clones, approximately 90% appearing once. The sequencing sample was made of PBMCs. These receptors originate from a man in his forties or fifties with colorectal cancer. CDR3s include the opening cysteine and the closing phenylalanine or tryptophan. The order of the fields is D gene, clone size, J gene, V gene, CDR3 DNA, CDR3 protein. A D gene is named only where the DNA matches it firmly. Part of the rows lack a size; the others show once, few, many or a class for expanded clones.

>TRBD1|-|TRBJ2-7|TRBV6-5
TGTGCCAGCAGTTACGGTGGGGACAGCTCCTACGAGCAGTACTTC
CASSYGGDSSYEQYF
>-|once|TRBJ1-2|TRBV27
TGTGCCAGCTCCTCGGCCCCATGGGGATCGGATGGCTACACCTTC
CASSSAPWGSDGYTF
>-|-|TRBJ2-7|TRBV20-1
TGCAGTGCTAGTTACGGGACGGTTTCCTACGAGCAGTACTTC
CSASYGTVSYEQYF
>-|-|TRBJ1-2|TRBV10-3
TGTGCCATCAGTAGGGACACCGACTATGGCTACACCTTC
CAISRDTDYGYTF
>TRBD1|once|TRBJ1-4|TRBV18
TGTGCCAGCTCTCGGCAGGGGGCTTTGAAACTGTTTTTT
CASSRQGALKLFF
>-|-|TRBJ2-3|TRBV6-5
TGTGCCAGCAGTTACTCGATAAGGGAGTCAGATACGCAGTATTTT
CASSYSIRESDTQYF
>-|-|TRBJ1-2|TRBV10-3
TGTGCCATCAGTGGCCCGGACAGAGCTAACTATGGCTACACCTTC
CAISGPDRANYGYTF
>-|-|TRBJ2-1|TRBV5-1
TGCGCCACAAACCGGGACTGGGGAAATGAGCAGTTCTTC
CATNRDWGNEQFF
>-|-|TRBJ2-7|TRBV6-1
TGTGCCAGCAGTGAGGATCCTAGGAGGGAGCAGTACTTC
CASSEDPRREQYF
>TRBD2|-|TRBJ2-3|TRBV5-1
TGCGCCAGCAGCCCCGCGAGTGGGGGGGACACAGATACGCAGTATTTT
CASSPASGGDTDTQYF
>-|-|TRBJ2-1|TRBV6-5
TGTGCCAGCAGTCGTAGCGGAAGTACGGCCGAGCAGTTCTTC
CASSRSGSTAEQFF
>TRBD2|-|TRBJ2-7|TRBV20-1
TGCAGTGCTAGTAGGGTAGCGGGGCCTCGGGAGCAGTACTTC
CSASRVAGPREQYF
>TRBD1|-|TRBJ2-4|TRBV7-2
TGTGCCAGTACGGGGGACAGGGCATCCATTCAGTACTTC
CASTGDRASIQYF
>-|-|TRBJ2-7|TRBV7-9
TGTGCCAGCAGCCCTCGACAGCGGAAGGGGAGAGAGCAGTACTTC
CASSPRQRKGREQYF
>-|-|TRBJ2-5|TRBV3-1/TRBV3-2
TGTGCCAGCAGCACGGGAACAGGGGGGGGTAAAGAGACCCAGTACTTC
CASSTGTGGGKETQYF